Listed below are T cell receptor beta chains from one sample, sequenced in a study of neurological immune-mediated disorders. A single record per CDR3 protein comes from TCRdb applying MiXCR to the 5' RACE reads. The sample lists about 90,000 distinct CDR3 sequences; approximately 13% were seen once. Sequenced material: PBMCs. The receptors come from a female donor with HTLV-1-associated myelopathy (HAM/TSP). Both conserved end residues are trimmed from each CDR3.

V: TRBV9
CDR3: ASSAPSGGFNEQF

V: TRBV20-1
CDR3: SARDPAGGPIGELF

V: TRBV4-2
CDR3: ASSQSADSGGVVNTQY

V: TRBV29-1
CDR3: SVVLFYREKSSYNEQF

V: TRBV12-3/TRBV12-4
CDR3: ASRAAEGNSPLH

V: TRBV2
CDR3: ASSEGGEGETQY

V: TRBV28
CDR3: AGSPGQAPYEQY

V: TRBV9
CDR3: ASSVVSASNEQY

V: TRBV18
CDR3: ASSPPDRGGYT

V: TRBV6-5
CDR3: ASTRDSSKNIQY

V: TRBV9
CDR3: ASSGPHKETQY

V: TRBV4-2
CDR3: ASSGDRATEAF

V: TRBV5-1
CDR3: ASSLEDTQY

V: TRBV5-1
CDR3: ASSLGGMQDEQF

V: TRBV7-3
CDR3: ASSLSGPVNEQY

V: TRBV29-1
CDR3: SVASGASTDTQY

V: TRBV24-1
CDR3: ATSSIRSYNEQF

V: TRBV6-5
CDR3: ASSYSPAPSSYEQY

V: TRBV5-1
CDR3: ASSTGTGANEQY

V: TRBV20-1
CDR3: SARIRDEQY

V: TRBV4-2
CDR3: ASSGDGGGSTGELF

V: TRBV29-1
CDR3: SVDRAGGAVV

V: TRBV20-1
CDR3: SASRIGFGNQPQH

V: TRBV10-2
CDR3: ASSPGGVYQETQY

V: TRBV7-2
CDR3: ASSSAFIRGQPQH

V: TRBV12-3/TRBV12-4
CDR3: ASRTNRVGGLSPLH

V: TRBV7-2
CDR3: ASSLGGYGEETQY

V: TRBV9
CDR3: ASSVKTRVGDPTNTGELF

V: TRBV4-1
CDR3: ASRLAGGRDTQY

V: TRBV5-5
CDR3: ASLYTGTNTGELF

V: TRBV20-1
CDR3: SAKRGNTEAF

V: TRBV19
CDR3: ASSIVHENIQY

V: TRBV9
CDR3: ASSVEAAYEQY

V: TRBV25-1
CDR3: ASSGEEGQY

V: TRBV7-6
CDR3: ASSKAGAGAATDTQY

V: TRBV19
CDR3: ASGREKTQY

V: TRBV5-1
CDR3: ASSLGQGDAGANVLT

V: TRBV27
CDR3: ASSLPKRSMNTEAF

V: TRBV7-9
CDR3: ATGKRLYEQY

V: TRBV5-1
CDR3: ASSHPGYEQY

V: TRBV12-3/TRBV12-4
CDR3: ASSSVEGLTGELF

V: TRBV7-2
CDR3: ASSTTSGGGYNEQF

V: TRBV3-1
CDR3: ASSPIDLGNTEAF

V: TRBV20-1
CDR3: SARERTRGTDTQY